The 15 T cell receptor beta chains reported below all come from one sample, sequenced in a study of T-cell reconstitution after alpha-beta-depleted transplantation in children. The TCRbeta library incorporated unique molecular identifiers. TCRdb used MiXCR to reprocess the PCR reads, holding one entry per CDR3 protein. The sample shows some 300,000 distinct CDR3 sequences, 9.5% to 13% of them seen only once. The specimen was PBMCs, collected before TCRalphabeta/CD19-depleted stem cell transplant. The receptor source for this set is a boy under two years old with acute myeloid leukemia, due to receive a stem cell transplant.

V is TRBV27 and J is TRBJ2-5; 9 bases match TRBD2. CDR3 length: 18 residues. The ends lost 2 bases at V and 2 bases at J; junction bases unmatched: 12. CDR1 and CDR2 (germline): MNHEY, SMNVEV (reference sequence). In DNA, the CDR3 is TGTGCCAGCAGTTTAAGGGTGAGAACTAGCGGGCTGCAAGAGACCCAGTACTTC. It specifies CASSLRVRTSGLQETQYF.

Only a few counts were recorded for this clonotype. This chain connects TRBV5-1 to TRBJ1-2; TRBD1 might be the D (6 bases). This CDR3 has 12 amino acids. Germline V gene sequence: CDR1 SGHRS, CDR2 YFSETQ. Deletions cut 0 bases from V and 8 bases from J, with 8 bases between. CDR3 bases: TGCGCCAGCAGCTTGGCCACAGGGGGCTACACCTTC. Its protein product is CASSLATGGYTF. Filled out from reference TRBV5-1 and TRBJ1-2, the complete variable domain reads KAGVTQTPRYLIKTRGQQVTLSCSPISGHRSVSWYQQTPGQGLQFLFEYFSETQRNKGNFPGRFSGRQFSNSRSEMNVSTLELGDSALYLCASSLATGGYTFGSGTRLTVV.

This clonotype turned up a few times. This chain connects TRBV20-1 to TRBJ1-4; 9 bases line up with TRBD1. V gave up 5 bases and J gave up 5 bases; unmatched junction bases: 3. The CDR3 covers 13 residues. Germline V gene lookup returns CDR1 DFQATT and CDR2 SNEGSKA (reference sequence). The CDR3 loop reads CSARQGGNEKLFF. In DNA, the CDR3 is TGCAGTGCTCGACAGGGGGGGAATGAAAAACTGTTTTTT.

The gene calls are TRBV12-3 or TRBV12-4 and TRBJ1-3, with 9 bases lining up with TRBD1. Germline trimming cut 10 bases from V and 4 bases from J; bases unmatched to any gene: 17. The CDR3 spans 17 residues. As DNA, the CDR3 is TGTGCCACCTCCGGGACAGGGAACTGGCACTGGGGAAACACCATATATTTT. Amino acids: CATSGTGNWHWGNTIYF.

This clonotype was observed at least ten times. The rearrangement joins TRBV29-1 to TRBJ1-2; D is uncertain. The germline CDR1 and CDR2 sequences are SQVTM and ANQGSEA. This CDR3 has 13 residues. CDR3 sequence: CSTSSGGRAGYTF. In DNA form, the CDR3 reads TGCAGTACTTCCTCCGGCGGCCGGGCTGGCTACACCTTC.

This clonotype was seen at least ten times. The chain has TRBV6-5 and TRBJ1-4; D unclear. Germline V lookup: CDR1 MNHEY, CDR2 SVGAGI. The CDR3 consists of 14 residues. V lost 2 bases to trimming and J lost 5 bases, with 9 bases between them. The CDR3 DNA sequence: TGTGCCAGCAGTTACCCGGGTTCGAATGAAAAACTGTTTTTT. Protein: CASSYPGSNEKLFF.

This clonotype has at least ten counts. The chain carries TRBV12-3 or TRBV12-4 and TRBJ2-7; 8 bases are shared with TRBD1. The ends lost 5 bases at V and 7 bases at J; junction bases unmatched: 7. This CDR3 region has 13 residues. CDR3 in amino acids: CASSPGQGREQYF. The CDR3 nucleotides read TGTGCCAGCAGTCCCGGACAGGGAAGAGAGCAGTACTTC.

This clonotype was detected ten times or more. The genes are TRBV11-1 and TRBJ1-2; no clear D gene. The germline V gene has CDR1 SGHAT and CDR2 FQDESV (reference sequence). The V gene lost 1 base and the J gene lost 0 bases, with 18 bases spanning the gap. CDR3 length: 18 amino acids. The CDR3 DNA reads TGTGCCAGCAGCTTAGGAGCAGTTAGTGCAGGCTCTAACTATGGCTACACCTTC. Protein sequence: CASSLGAVSAGSNYGYTF.

The V and J genes are TRBV7-2 and TRBJ2-1; TRBD2 aligns across 11 bases. The germline CDR1 and CDR2 sequences are SGHTA and FQGNSA. V was pared by 5 bases and J by 9 bases, with 6 bases of the junction left unmatched. The CDR3 contains 14 residues. CDR3 DNA: TGTGCCAGCAGCCTGACTAGCGGGAACGGTGAGCAGTTCTTC. This encodes CASSLTSGNGEQFF.

Many counts were recorded for this clonotype. The chain combines TRBV7-8 with TRBJ2-7, with 7 nucleotides matching TRBD1. Germline V gene data show CDR1 as SGHVS and CDR2 as FQNEAQ. CDR3 length: 15 residues. The ends lost 5 bases at V and 6 bases at J; junction bases unmatched: 13. CDR3 residues: CASSEQGLSIVEQYF. In nucleotides, the CDR3 is TGTGCCAGCAGCGAACAGGGGCTTAGTATCGTCGAGCAGTACTTC.

This clonotype occurred many times. The chain links TRBV7-3 to TRBJ2-2, with D possibly TRBD1 on 6 matching bases. This CDR3 region has 14 residues. Germline lookup yields CDR1 SGHTA and CDR2 FQGTGA. Trimming stripped 1 base from V and 5 bases from J, with 8 bases between. The CDR3 reads CASSLNTGTGELFF. Written as DNA, the CDR3 is TGTGCCAGCAGCTTAAATACAGGGACCGGGGAGCTGTTTTTT.

Many counts were recorded for this clonotype. The chain uses TRBV20-1 and TRBJ2-1; 8 bases align to TRBD2. Per germline, CDR1 DFQATT and CDR2 SNEGSKA (reference sequence). With 3 bases clipped from V and 12 bases from J, the junction kept 7 bases outside the gene matches. This CDR3 contains 12 residues. CDR3 in amino acids: CSASAGRVGQFF. The CDR3 DNA sequence: TGCAGTGCTAGCGCCGGGAGGGTAGGGCAGTTCTTC.

In its sample, this clonotype was seen many times. The chain combines TRBV20-1 with TRBJ1-5; 9 bases match TRBD1. V dropped 6 bases and J dropped 7; count of bases not matched to a gene: 13. CDR1 is DFQATT and CDR2 is SNEGSKA in the germline V gene (reference sequence). The CDR3 is made up of 15 amino acids. CDR3 amino acids: CSAYARQGESQPQHF. DNA for the CDR3: TGCAGTGCGTACGCGCGACAGGGGGAGAGCCAGCCCCAGCATTTT.

The rearrangement links TRBV28 to TRBJ1-2; a weak D match, TRBD1 (6 bases). V was cut by 4 bases and J by 7 bases, with 19 bases left in between. Germline-derived CDR1 and CDR2 are MDHEN and SYDVKM. The CDR3 length is 15 residues. The CDR3 bases are TGTGCCAGCAGTTCCCATTCAGGGGCGGAGGGTGGCTACACCTTC. This gives the protein CASSSHSGAEGGYTF.

This clonotype was seen a few times. The chain carries TRBV20-1 and TRBJ1-2, with 11 bases matching TRBD1. CDR3 length: 14 residues. Losses at the gene ends were 5 bases for V and 4 bases for J; bases not matched to a gene: 6. Germline assignment: CDR1 DFQATT and CDR2 SNEGSKA (reference sequence). CDR3 DNA: TGCAGTGCTCCAGGGACAGGGGGAGGCTATGGCTACACCTTC. Protein: CSAPGTGGGYGYTF.